This T cell receptor beta chain came from a study of siplizumab effects on memory and regulatory T cells. The study's findings and limits: Siplizumab caused a significant drop in alloreactive sequences traceable to unstimulated CD4+ memory cells. Roughly 80-95% of proliferating CD4+ or CD8+ clones lacked a naive or memory phenotype that could be assigned.

The repertoire was sequenced with immunoSEQ multiplex PCR; TCRdb's copy has only in-frame clones and lacks some. The sample yields around 7,800 clones, approximately 70% seen once. For this clone: The antigen is undetermined.

Researchers sequenced unstimulated naive, memory, effector memory and TEMRA subsets in a few donor pairs. The germline CDR1 and CDR2 sequences are SNHLY and FYNNEI. The V end was cut by 7 bases, the J end by 1 base, with 10 bases between. This CDR3 has 14 amino acids. The rearrangement joins TRBV2 to TRBJ2-2; D is unclear. This TCR was recovered from a human donor in good health. The sequencing sample was made of effector memory CD8+ T cells sorted from blood. Subset meaning: unstimulated CD8+ effector memory T cells. CDR3 loop: CASKETQNTGELFF. CDR3 sequence (DNA): TGTGCCAGCAAGGAGACCCAGAACACCGGGGAGCTGTTTTTT. Combining the CDR3 with reference TRBV2 and TRBJ2-2 gives the whole variable domain EPEVTQTPSHQVTQMGQEVILRCVPISNHLYFYWYRQILGQKVEFLVSFYNNEISEKSEIFDDQFSVERPDGSNFTLKIRSTKLEDSAMYFCASKETQNTGELFFGEGSRLTVL.